The clone carrying this T cell receptor (beta chain) was seen more than once but under ten times. As yet, its antigen is unknown. This record comes from a study of CD8 T cells in ankylosing spondylitis. General study findings and limits: Disease-linked clones had a CD8+ phenotype and relatively low frequency in peripheral blood. Reported data indicate significant enrichment of disease-linked clones within matched ankylosing spondylitis synovial fluid. Blood of patients with ankylosing spondylitis appeared to be characterized by a TCR beta motif of fewer than 10 highly homologous variants. Certain motif variants had earlier been reported in reactive arthritis synovial fluid and blood.

Libraries of TCR beta came from quantitative 5'-RACE with molecular barcodes. One entry per CDR3 protein results from TCRdb running MiXCR on the 5' RACE reads. The table records 250,000 to 350,000 distinct CDR3 sequences, 6.5% to 10% of them present only once. The CDR3 covers 15 residues. The V gene's germline CDR1 is MDHEN and CDR2 SYDVKM. V lost 8 bases and J 4 bases, leaving 21 bases between the germline ends. Sequenced: blood, either unsorted or a sorted T cell fraction (not recorded which). The V and J genes are TRBV28 and TRBJ2-7; TRBD1 or TRBD2 may be the D gene (5 bases each). The sequence came from a male donor with ankylosing spondylitis. The CDR3 here is CASRRDPGRIYEQYF. The CDR3 DNA follows: TGTGCCAGCCGTAGGGACCCGGGCCGAATTTACGAGCAGTACTTC.